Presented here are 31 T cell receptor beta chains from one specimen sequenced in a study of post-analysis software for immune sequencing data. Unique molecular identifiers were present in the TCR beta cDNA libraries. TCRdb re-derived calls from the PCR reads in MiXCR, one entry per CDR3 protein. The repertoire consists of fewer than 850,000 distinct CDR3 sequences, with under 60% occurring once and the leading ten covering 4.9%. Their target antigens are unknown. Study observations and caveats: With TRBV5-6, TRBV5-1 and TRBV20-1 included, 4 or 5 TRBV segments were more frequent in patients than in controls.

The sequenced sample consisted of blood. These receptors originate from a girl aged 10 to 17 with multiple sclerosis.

The CDR3 DNA is TGTGCCAGCAGCACCGGACAGGTCACCTACGAGCAGTACTTC. It specifies CASSTGQVTYEQYF. The chain links TRBV2 to TRBJ2-4; 7 bases match TRBD1. The J call may be wrong; the DNA end is better matched by TRBJ2-7. This CDR3 region has 14 residues. Germline V gene lookup returns CDR1 SNHLY and CDR2 FYNNEI.

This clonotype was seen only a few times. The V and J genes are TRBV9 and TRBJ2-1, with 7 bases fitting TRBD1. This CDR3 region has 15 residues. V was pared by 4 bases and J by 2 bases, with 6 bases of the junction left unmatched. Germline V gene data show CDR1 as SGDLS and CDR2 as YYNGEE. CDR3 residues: CASSLNRGTYNEQFF. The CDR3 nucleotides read TGTGCCAGCAGCCTGAACAGGGGTACCTACAATGAGCAGTTCTTC.

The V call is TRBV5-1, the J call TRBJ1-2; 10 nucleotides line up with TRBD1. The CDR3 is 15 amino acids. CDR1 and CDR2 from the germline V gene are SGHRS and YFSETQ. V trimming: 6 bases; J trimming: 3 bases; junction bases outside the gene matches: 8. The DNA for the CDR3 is TGCGCCAGCAACAAAGGGACAGGGGAATACTATGGCTACACCTTC. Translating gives CASNKGTGEYYGYTF.

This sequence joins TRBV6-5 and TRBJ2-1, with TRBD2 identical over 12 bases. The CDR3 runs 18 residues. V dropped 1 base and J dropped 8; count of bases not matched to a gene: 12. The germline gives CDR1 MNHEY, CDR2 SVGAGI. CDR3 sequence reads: CASSYFGLAGSARDEQFF. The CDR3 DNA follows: TGTGCCAGCAGTTACTTTGGACTAGCGGGATCAGCCCGCGATGAGCAGTTCTTC.

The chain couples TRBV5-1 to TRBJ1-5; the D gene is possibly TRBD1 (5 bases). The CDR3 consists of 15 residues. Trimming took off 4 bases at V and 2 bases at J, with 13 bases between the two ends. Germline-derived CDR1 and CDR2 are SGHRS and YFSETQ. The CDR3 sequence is CASSRDPWGNQPQHF. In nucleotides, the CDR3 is TGCGCCAGCAGCAGGGACCCATGGGGCAATCAGCCCCAGCATTTT.

In DNA, the CDR3 is TGTGCCAGCAGCACATGGGTCCCGGGCGACGAGCAGTACTTC. It encodes CASSTWVPGDEQYF. This sequence joins TRBV5-5 and TRBJ2-5, with unresolved D. The DNA end favors TRBJ2-7, so the J call may be wrong. CDR3 length equals 14 residues. The germline V gene encodes CDR1 SGHKS and CDR2 YYEKEE (reference sequence).

The CDR3: CASMFSGASTDTQYF. In DNA, the CDR3 is TGCGCCAGCATGTTCAGCGGAGCTAGCACAGATACGCAGTATTTT. The rearrangement uses TRBV5-1 and TRBJ2-3; the D gene is possibly TRBD2 (5 bases). The CDR3 runs to 15 residues. Between the trimmed V and J ends, which lost 6 bases and 0 bases, there was a span of 14 bases. Germline lookup yields CDR1 SGHRS and CDR2 YFSETQ. Full variable domain (missing parts from reference TRBV5-1 and TRBJ2-3): KAGVTQTPRYLIKTRGQQVTLSCSPISGHRSVSWYQQTPGQGLQFLFEYFSETQRNKGNFPGRFSGRQFSNSRSEMNVSTLELGDSALYLCASMFSGASTDTQYFGPGTRLTVL.

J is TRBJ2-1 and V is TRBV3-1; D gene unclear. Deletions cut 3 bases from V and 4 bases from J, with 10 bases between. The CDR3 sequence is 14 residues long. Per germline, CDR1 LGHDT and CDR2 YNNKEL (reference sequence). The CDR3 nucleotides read TGTGCCAGCAGCCAGGCCCTAGGGTACAATGAGCAGTTCTTC. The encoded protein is CASSQALGYNEQFF.

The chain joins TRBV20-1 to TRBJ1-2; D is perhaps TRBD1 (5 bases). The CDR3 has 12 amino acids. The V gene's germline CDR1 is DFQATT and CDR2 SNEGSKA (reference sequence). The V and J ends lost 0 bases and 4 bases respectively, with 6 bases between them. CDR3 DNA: TGCAGTGCTAGAGAGACAGTCTATGGCTACACCTTC. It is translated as CSARETVYGYTF.

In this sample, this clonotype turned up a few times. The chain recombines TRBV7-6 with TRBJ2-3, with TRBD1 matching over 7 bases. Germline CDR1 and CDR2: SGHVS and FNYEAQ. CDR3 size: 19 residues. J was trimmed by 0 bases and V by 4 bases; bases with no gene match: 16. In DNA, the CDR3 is TGTGCCAGCAGCTCAATAGGGGGCCGGAGGACTGCTAGCACAGATACGCAGTATTTT. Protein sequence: CASSSIGGRRTASTDTQYF.

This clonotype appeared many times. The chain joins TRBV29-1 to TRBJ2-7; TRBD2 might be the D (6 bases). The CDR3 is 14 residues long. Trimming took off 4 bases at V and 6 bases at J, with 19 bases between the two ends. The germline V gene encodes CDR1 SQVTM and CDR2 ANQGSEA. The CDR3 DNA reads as TGCAGCGTTGTCCCGGGAGCCCCCTCGGGCGAGCAGTACTTC. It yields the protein CSVVPGAPSGEQYF.

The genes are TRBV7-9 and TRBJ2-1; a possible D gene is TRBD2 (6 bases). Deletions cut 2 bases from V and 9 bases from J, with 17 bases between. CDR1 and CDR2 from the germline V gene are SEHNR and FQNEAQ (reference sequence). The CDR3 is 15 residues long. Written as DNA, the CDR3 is TGTGCCAGCAGCTTACGGGTCACTAGCTCTAGTGAGCAGTTCTTC. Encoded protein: CASSLRVTSSSEQFF.

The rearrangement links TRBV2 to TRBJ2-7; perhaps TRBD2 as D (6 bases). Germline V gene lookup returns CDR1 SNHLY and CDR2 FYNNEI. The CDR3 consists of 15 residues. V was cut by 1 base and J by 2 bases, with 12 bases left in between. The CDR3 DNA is TGTGCCAGCAGTGAAGAGAAGCGGGTCCCCTACGAGCAGTACTTC. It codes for CASSEEKRVPYEQYF.

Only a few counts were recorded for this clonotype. The CDR3: CSALHGGRHGGETQYF. DNA of the CDR3: TGCAGTGCTCTCCATGGGGGCCGGCATGGGGGGGAGACCCAGTACTTC. This chain links TRBV20-1 with TRBJ2-7, with D perhaps TRBD1 or TRBD2 (6 bases each). The DNA end is more similar to TRBJ2-5, so the J call may be wrong. This CDR3 has 16 residues. Germline V gives CDR1 DFQATT, CDR2 SNEGSKA (reference sequence).

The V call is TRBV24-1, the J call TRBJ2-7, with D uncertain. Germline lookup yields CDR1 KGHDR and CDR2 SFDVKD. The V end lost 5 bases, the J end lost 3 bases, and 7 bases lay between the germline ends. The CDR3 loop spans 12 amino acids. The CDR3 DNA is TGTGCCACCAGTGCGGGCGACTACGAGCAGTACTTC. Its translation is CATSAGDYEQYF.

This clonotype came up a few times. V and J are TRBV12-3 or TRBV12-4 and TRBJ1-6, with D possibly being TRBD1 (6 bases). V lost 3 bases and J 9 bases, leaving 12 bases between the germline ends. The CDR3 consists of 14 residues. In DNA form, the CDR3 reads TGTGCCAGCAGTTTTTCAGGGGATGGTTCACCCCTCCACTTT. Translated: CASSFSGDGSPLHF.

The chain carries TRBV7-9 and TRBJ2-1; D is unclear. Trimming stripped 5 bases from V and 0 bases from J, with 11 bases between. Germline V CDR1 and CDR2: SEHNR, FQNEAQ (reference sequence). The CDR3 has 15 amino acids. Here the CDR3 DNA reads TGTGCCAGCAGCCCTGGCAGCCTCTCCTACAATGAGCAGTTCTTC. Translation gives CASSPGSLSYNEQFF.

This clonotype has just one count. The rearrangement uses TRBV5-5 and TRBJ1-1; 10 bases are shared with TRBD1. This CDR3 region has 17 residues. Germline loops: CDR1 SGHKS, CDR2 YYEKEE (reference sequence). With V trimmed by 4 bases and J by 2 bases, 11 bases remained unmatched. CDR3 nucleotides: TGTGCCAGCAGCACAGGGACAGGGGTTTTGGTAAACACTGAAGCTTTCTTT. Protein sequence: CASSTGTGVLVNTEAFF.

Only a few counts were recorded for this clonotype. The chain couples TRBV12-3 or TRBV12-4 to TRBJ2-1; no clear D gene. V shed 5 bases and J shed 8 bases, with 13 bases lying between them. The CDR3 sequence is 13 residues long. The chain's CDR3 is CASSNPDGDEQFF. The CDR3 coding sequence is TGTGCCAGCAGTAACCCGGACGGCGATGAGCAGTTCTTC.

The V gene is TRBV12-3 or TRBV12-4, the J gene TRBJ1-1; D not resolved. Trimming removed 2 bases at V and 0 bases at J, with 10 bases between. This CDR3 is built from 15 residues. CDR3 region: CASSLSGLMNTEAFF. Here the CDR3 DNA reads TGTGCCAGCAGTTTATCCGGTCTCATGAACACTGAAGCTTTCTTT.

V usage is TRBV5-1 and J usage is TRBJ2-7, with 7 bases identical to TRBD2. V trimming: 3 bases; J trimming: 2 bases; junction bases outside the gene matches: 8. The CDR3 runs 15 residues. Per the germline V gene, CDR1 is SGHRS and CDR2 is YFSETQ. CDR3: CASSSPGTKAYEQYF. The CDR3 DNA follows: TGCGCCAGCAGCTCTCCCGGGACTAAGGCCTACGAGCAGTACTTC.

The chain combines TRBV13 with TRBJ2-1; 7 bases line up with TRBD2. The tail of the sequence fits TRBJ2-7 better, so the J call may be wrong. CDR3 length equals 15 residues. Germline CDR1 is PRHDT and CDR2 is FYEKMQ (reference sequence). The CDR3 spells CASSLQGGPLNEQYF. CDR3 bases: TGTGCCAGCAGCTTACAGGGAGGGCCCCTCAATGAGCAGTACTTC.

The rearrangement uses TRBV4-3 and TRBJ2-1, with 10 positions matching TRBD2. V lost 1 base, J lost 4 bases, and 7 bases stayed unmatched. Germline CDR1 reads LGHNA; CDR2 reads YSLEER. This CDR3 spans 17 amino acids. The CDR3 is CASSQVGLAEIYNEQFF. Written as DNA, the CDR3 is TGCGCCAGCAGCCAAGTTGGACTAGCGGAAATATACAATGAGCAGTTCTTC.

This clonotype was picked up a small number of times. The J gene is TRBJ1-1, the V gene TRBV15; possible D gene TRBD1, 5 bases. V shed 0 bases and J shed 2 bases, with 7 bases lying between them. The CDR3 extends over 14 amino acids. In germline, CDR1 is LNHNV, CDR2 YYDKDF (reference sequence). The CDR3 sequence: CATSRDRANTEAFF. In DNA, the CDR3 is TGTGCCACCAGCAGAGACAGGGCAAACACTGAAGCTTTCTTT. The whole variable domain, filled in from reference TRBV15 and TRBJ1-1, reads DAMVIQNPRYQVTQFGKPVTLSCSQTLNHNVMYWYQQKSSQAPKLLFHYYDKDFNNEADTPDNFQSRRPNTSFCFLDIRSPGLGDTAMYLCATSRDRANTEAFFGQGTRLTVV.

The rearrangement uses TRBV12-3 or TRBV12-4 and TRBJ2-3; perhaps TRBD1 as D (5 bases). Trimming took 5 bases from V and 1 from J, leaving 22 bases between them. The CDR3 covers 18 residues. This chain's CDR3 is CASSPTPPGWGGTDTQYF. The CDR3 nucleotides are TGTGCCAGCAGTCCTACACCTCCAGGGTGGGGTGGCACAGATACGCAGTATTTT.

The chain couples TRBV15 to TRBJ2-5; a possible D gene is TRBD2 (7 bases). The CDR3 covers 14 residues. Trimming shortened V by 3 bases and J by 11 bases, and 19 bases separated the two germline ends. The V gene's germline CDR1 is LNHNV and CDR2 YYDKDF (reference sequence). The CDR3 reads CATSSTRGAGEQYF. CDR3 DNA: TGTGCCACCAGCAGTACCAGGGGCGCGGGGGAGCAGTACTTC. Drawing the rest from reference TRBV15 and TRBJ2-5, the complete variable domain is DAMVIQNPRYQVTQFGKPVTLSCSQTLNHNVMYWYQQKSSQAPKLLFHYYDKDFNNEADTPDNFQSRRPNTSFCFLDIRSPGLGDTAMYLCATSSTRGAGEQYFGPGTRLLVL.

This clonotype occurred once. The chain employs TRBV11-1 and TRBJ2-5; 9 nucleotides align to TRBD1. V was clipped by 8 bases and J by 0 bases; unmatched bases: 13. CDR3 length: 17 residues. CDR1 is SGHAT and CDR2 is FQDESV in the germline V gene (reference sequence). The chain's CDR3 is CASSEGQGGWHQETQYF. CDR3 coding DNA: TGTGCCAGCTCCGAGGGACAGGGCGGTTGGCACCAAGAGACCCAGTACTTC.

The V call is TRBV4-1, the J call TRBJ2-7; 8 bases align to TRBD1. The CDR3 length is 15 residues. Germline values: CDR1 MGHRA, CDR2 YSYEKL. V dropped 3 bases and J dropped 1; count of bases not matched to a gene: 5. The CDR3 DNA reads TGCGCCAGCAGCCACCTGGACAGGGCTTCCTACGAGCAGTACTTC. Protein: CASSHLDRASYEQYF.

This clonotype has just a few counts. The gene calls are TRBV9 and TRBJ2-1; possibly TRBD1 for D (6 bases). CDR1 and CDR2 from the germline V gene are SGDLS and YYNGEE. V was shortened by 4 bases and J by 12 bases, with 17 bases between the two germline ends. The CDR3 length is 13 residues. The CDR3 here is CASSPRQAERQFF. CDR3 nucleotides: TGTGCCAGCAGCCCCCGACAGGCGGAGAGGCAGTTCTTC.

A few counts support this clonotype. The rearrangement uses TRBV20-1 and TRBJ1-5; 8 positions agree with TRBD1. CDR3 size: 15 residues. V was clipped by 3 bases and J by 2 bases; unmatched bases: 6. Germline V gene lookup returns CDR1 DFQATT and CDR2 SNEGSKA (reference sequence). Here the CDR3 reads CSASAPGQGNQPQHF. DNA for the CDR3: TGCAGTGCTAGCGCCCCGGGACAGGGCAATCAGCCCCAGCATTTT.

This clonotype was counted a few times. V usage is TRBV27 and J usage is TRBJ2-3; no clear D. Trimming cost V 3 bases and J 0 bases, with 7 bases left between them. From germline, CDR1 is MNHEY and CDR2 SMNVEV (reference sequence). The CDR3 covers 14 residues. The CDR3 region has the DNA TGTGCCAGCAGTTTCGCGTCTAGCACAGATACGCAGTATTTT. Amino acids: CASSFASSTDTQYF.